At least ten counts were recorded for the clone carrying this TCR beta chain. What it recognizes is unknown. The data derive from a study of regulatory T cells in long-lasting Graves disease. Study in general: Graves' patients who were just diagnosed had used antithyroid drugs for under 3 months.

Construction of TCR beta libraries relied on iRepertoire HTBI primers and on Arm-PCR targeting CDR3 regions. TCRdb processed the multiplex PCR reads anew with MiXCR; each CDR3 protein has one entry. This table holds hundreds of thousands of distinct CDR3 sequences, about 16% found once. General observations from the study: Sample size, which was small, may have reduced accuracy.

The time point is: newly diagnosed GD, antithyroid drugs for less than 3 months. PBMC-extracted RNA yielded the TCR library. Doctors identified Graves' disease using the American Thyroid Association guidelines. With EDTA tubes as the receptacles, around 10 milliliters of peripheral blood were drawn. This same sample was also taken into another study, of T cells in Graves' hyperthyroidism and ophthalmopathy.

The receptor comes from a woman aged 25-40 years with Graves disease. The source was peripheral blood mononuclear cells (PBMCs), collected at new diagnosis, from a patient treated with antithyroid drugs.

In DNA form, the CDR3 reads TGTGCCAGCAGGCCTGGACCTATCTACGAGCAGTACTTC. As protein: CASRPGPIYEQYF. V gene TRBV28 combines with J gene TRBJ2-7, with D uncertain. The CDR3 runs 13 residues. CDR1 is MDHEN, CDR2 SYDVKM, per germline. Trimming removed 6 bases at V and 3 bases at J, with 12 bases between. The full variable domain, rest sourced from reference TRBV28 and TRBJ2-7, is DVKVTQSSRYLVKRTGEKVFLECVQDMDHENMFWYRQDPGLGLRLIYFSYDVKMKEKGDIPEGYSVSREKKERFSLILESASTNQTSMYLCASRPGPIYEQYFGPGTRLTVT.